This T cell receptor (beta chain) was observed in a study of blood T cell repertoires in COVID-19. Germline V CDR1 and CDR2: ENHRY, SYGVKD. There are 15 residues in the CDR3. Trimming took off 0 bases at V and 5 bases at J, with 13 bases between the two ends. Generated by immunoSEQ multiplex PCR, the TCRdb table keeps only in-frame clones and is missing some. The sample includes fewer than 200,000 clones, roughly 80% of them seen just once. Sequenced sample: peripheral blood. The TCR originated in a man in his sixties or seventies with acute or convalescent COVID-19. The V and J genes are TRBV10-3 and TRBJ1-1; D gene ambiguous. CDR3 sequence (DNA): TGTGCCATCAGTGAGTCGATTGCCGCAGATACTGAAGCTTTCTTT. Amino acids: CAISESIAADTEAFF.